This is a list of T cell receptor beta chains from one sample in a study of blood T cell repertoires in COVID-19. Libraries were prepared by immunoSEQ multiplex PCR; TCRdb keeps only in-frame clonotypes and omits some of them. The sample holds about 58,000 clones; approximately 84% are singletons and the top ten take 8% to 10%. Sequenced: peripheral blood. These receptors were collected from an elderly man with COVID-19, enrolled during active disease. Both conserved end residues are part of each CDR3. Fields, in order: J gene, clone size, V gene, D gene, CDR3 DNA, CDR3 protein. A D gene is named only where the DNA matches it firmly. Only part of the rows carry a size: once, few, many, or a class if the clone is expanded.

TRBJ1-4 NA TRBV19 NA TGTGCCACTAGACAGACAACTAATGAAAAACTGTTTTTT CATRQTTNEKLFF
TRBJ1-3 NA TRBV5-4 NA TGTGCCAGCAGCCCAAATACAGGGCAATCTGGAAACACCATATATTTT CASSPNTGQSGNTIYF
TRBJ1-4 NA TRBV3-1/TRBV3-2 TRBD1 TGTGCCAGCAGCCGGCCGGGACAGGGCTATGAAAAACTGTTTTTT CASSRPGQGYEKLFF
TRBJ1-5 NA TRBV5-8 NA TGTGCCAGCAGCCTGGCGGTACGGCAGGGCAATCAGCCCCAGCATTTT CASSLAVRQGNQPQHF
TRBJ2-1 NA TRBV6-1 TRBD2 TGTGCCAGCAGTGAGCCGGGACTAGTTCCTGAGCAGTTCTTC CASSEPGLVPEQFF
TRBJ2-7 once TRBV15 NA TGTGCCACCAGCAGACCTTTCCCCGAGCCCTTGAACGAGCAGTACTTC CATSRPFPEPLNEQYF
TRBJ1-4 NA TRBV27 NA TGTGCCAGCAGTTCCCCGGCGGGGAGGGAAAAACTGTTTTTT CASSSPAGREKLFF
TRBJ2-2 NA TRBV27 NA TGTGCCAGCAGTTTATATACGAACACCGGGGAGCTGTTTTTT CASSLYTNTGELFF
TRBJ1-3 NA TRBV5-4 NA TGTGCCAGCAGCTTGGTGGGGGGCTCTGGAAACACCATATATTTT CASSLVGGSGNTIYF
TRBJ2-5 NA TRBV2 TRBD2 TGTGCCAGCAGTGAAGGGGAGGCTAGCGGGTACCAAGAGACCCAGTACTTC CASSEGEASGYQETQYF
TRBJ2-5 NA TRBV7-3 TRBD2 TGTGCCAGCAGCTTAAACGGGGCTAGCGGACAAGAGACCCAGTACTTC CASSLNGASGQETQYF
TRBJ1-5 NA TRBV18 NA TGTGCCAGCTCTGACAGGCGCAATCAGCCCCAGCATTTT CASSDRRNQPQHF
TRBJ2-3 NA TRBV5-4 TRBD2 TGTGCCAGCAGCTTGGGAGGGAGGGCCGTCAGGTCAGATACGCAGTATTTT CASSLGGRAVRSDTQYF
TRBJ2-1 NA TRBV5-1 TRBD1 TGCGCCAGCAGCTTGATGACAGGGGGCTCCTACAATGAGCAGTTCTTC CASSLMTGGSYNEQFF
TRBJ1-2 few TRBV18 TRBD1 TGTGCCAGCTCACAAGCCGGGACAGGGGAGTCGGGCTACACCTTC CASSQAGTGESGYTF